The T cell receptor (beta chain) described here comes from a study of Graves' ophthalmopathy and Graves' hyperthyroidism. Study background: The study drew peripheral blood at initial diagnosis, before any treatment.

RNA transcripts were the source from which TCR beta CDR3 regions were amplified. The first-round RT-PCR employed HTBI primers together with the Qiagen OneStep RT-PCR kit. A multiplex PCR was then performed as the second round. TCRdb re-analysed the multiplex PCR reads in MiXCR, keeping a single row per CDR3 protein. The table has 600,000 to 950,000 distinct CDR3 sequences, about 44% seen once. The study, taken as a whole, reports: With a specificity of 72.22% and a sensitivity of more than 65%, the model predicted ophthalmopathy progression.

To note about this clonotype: The antigen is unknown.

V was cut by 7 bases and J by 8 bases, with 14 bases left in between. Per the germline V gene, CDR1 is MGHDK and CDR2 is SYGVNS. The CDR3 contains 12 residues. V is TRBV25-1 and J is TRBJ1-2; D is ambiguous. This TCR came from an adult man with Graves' ophthalmopathy. The sample consisted of peripheral blood. The CDR3 is CASNDHVVGYTF. The CDR3 DNA reads as TGTGCCAGCAACGACCATGTCGTCGGCTACACCTTC.